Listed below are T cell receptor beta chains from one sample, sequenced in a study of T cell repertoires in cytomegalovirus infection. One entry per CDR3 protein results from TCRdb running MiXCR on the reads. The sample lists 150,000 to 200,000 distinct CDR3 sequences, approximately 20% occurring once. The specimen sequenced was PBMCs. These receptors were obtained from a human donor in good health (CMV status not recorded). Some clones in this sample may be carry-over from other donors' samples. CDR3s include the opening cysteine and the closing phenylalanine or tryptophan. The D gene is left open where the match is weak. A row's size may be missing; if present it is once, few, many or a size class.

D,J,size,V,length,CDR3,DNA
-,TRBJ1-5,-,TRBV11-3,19,CASSLDTTTGTHSNQPQHF,TGTGCCAGCAGCTTAGACACCACCACAGGGACTCATAGCAATCAGCCCCAGCATTTT
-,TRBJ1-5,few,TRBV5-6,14,CASSFRKSNQPQHF,TGTGCCAGCAGCTTTCGAAAGAGCAATCAGCCCCAGCATTTT
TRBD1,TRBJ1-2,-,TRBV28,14,CASSIPGQPSVYTF,TGTGCCAGCAGTATACCGGGACAGCCCTCGGTCTACACCTTC
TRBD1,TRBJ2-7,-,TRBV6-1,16,CASSGPWTGGIYEQYF,TGTGCCAGCAGTGGACCTTGGACAGGGGGCATCTACGAGCAGTACTTC
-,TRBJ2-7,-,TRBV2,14,CASRPDIVGNEQYF,TGTGCCAGCAGACCGGACATCGTTGGGAACGAGCAGTACTTC
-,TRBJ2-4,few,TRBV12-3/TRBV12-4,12,CASSLPENIQYF,TGTGCCAGCAGTTTGCCGGAAAACATTCAGTACTTC
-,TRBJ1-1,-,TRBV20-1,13,CSASIGGNTEAFF,TGCAGTGCTAGTATAGGGGGGAACACTGAAGCTTTCTTT
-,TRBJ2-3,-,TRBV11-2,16,CASSLEGGLGTDTQYF,TGTGCCAGCAGCTTAGAAGGGGGATTGGGCACAGATACGCAGTATTTT
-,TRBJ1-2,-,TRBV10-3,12,CAISEDGTPAAF,TGTGCCATCAGTGAGGATGGGACACCGGCGGCCTTC
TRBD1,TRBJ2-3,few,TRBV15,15,CATNPGTARTDTQYF,TGTGCCACCAACCCGGGGACAGCACGCACAGATACGCAGTATTTT
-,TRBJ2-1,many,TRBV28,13,CASTNPSGNEQFF,TGTGCCAGCACCAACCCATCAGGGAATGAGCAGTTCTTC
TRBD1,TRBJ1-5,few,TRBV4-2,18,CASSQDLLTGRSNQPQHF,TGTGCCAGCAGCCAAGATTTACTGACAGGGAGGAGCAATCAGCCCCAGCATTTT
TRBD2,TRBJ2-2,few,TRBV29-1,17,CSAIGGRSSGGTGELFF,TGCAGCGCGATTGGAGGCCGGTCTAGCGGGGGGACGGGGGAGCTGTTTTTT
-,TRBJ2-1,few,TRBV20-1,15,CSARDRFSSYNEQFF,TGCAGTGCTAGAGACAGGTTCAGCTCCTACAATGAGCAGTTCTTC
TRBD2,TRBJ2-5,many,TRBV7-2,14,CASSTRGIQETQYF,TGTGCCAGCAGCACGCGGGGGATCCAAGAGACCCAGTACTTC
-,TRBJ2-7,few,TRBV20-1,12,CSARQGAYEQYF,TGCAGTGCTAGACAAGGTGCCTACGAGCAGTACTTC
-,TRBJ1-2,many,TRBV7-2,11,CASSLNTLRHF,TGTGCCAGCAGCTTAAACACCCTTCGTCACTTC
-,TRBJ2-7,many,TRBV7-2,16,CASSLTDAGSSYEQYF,TGTGCCAGCAGCTTAACCGACGCAGGAAGCTCCTACGAGCAGTACTTC
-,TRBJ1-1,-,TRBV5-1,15,CASSLAPQWNTEAFF,TGCGCCAGCAGCTTGGCCCCACAGTGGAACACTGAAGCTTTCTTT
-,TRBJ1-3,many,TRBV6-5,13,CASSRRAGNTIYF,TGTGCCAGCAGCCGCAGGGCTGGAAACACCATATATTTT
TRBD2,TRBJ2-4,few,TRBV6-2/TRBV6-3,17,CASSWTSGRAPSNIQYF,TGTGCCAGCAGCTGGACTAGCGGGAGGGCCCCGTCGAACATTCAGTACTTC
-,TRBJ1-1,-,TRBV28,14,CASSRTWGSTEAFF,TGTGCCAGCAGCCGGACGTGGGGGTCGACTGAAGCTTTCTTT